Here is one TCR beta chain with its context. In the study's own analysis: Estimates of nucleated cell counts were drawn from the amplification of reference gene primers. Profiled with immunoSEQ multiplex PCR; TCRdb holds only in-frame clones, not every one. The V and J calls and clone size are taken from that table; D and trimming were inferred from the DNA. The sample carries 80,000 to 95,000 clones, 65% to 80% recorded once. This specimen belongs to a study of blood T cell repertoires in COVID-19. Overall study: The United States, Italy and Spain supplied acute and convalescent COVID-19 samples. Sources were T cells, B-cell-depleted T cells, or PBMCs; the material itself was cDNA or gDNA.

This CDR3 comprises 17 residues. V was pared by 1 base and J by 6 bases, with 9 bases of the junction left unmatched. Germline V gene sequence: CDR1 SGHTA, CDR2 FQGNSA. The chain combines TRBV7-2 with TRBJ2-1; TRBD2 matches at 10 bases. Sequenced material: peripheral blood. This sequence originates from a woman over 75 with active or convalescent COVID-19. The chain's CDR3 is CASSLVSLAGDLNEQFF. The CDR3 nucleotides are TGTGCCAGCAGCTTAGTCTCGCTAGCGGGGGACCTCAATGAGCAGTTCTTC.